The clone carrying this T cell receptor (beta chain) was detected a few times. The data were taken from a study of blood T cell repertoires in COVID-19. Across the whole study: PBMCs, B-cell-depleted T cells, or T cells provided the cDNA or gDNA that made up the material.

Enrollees, roughly 18 to 89 years old, lived in approximately 25 US areas. Some clones are missing from TCRdb's copy, which holds only in-frame ones; the method was immunoSEQ multiplex PCR. The sample carries about 400,000 clones, 80% to 90% recorded once. The CDR3 spans 16 residues. V was shortened by 3 bases and J by 0 bases, with 12 bases between the two germline ends. The germline gives CDR1 MNHNS, CDR2 SASEGT. This receptor was obtained from a woman aged 45-65 years who had recovered from COVID-19. The specimen was PBMCs or T cells enriched from blood (not recorded which). The chain has TRBV6-1 and TRBJ1-5; D ambiguous. The CDR3 reads CASSDLRVYSNQPQHF. Written as DNA, the CDR3 is TGTGCCAGCAGTGATTTGCGCGTTTATAGCAATCAGCCCCAGCATTTT.